The 27 T cell receptor beta chains below come from one sample, sequenced in a study of shared clonotypes between healthy human individuals. The data were produced by immunoSEQ multiplex PCR, yet TCRdb's version contains in-frame clones alone and is incomplete. The data hold about 670,000 clones, with 55% to 75% observed a single time. Sequencing was performed on memory CD4+ T cells sorted from blood. Sample subset: CD45RA-negative fraction. Receptors originate from a woman aged 25 to 39 in good health.

The V and J genes are TRBV19 and TRBJ2-7; TRBD1 matches 9 bases. This CDR3 has 15 amino acids. V shed 5 bases, J shed 1 base, and the junction held 6 bases outside the gene matches. The germline gives CDR1 LNHDA, CDR2 SQIVND (reference sequence). The CDR3 nucleotides read TGTGCCAGTAGTCGAGACGGGACAGGGTCCTACGAGCAGTACTTC. This gives the protein CASSRDGTGSYEQYF.

The V and J genes are TRBV6-5 and TRBJ1-1; 7 bases are shared with TRBD1. This CDR3 region has 11 residues. Germline V gene lookup returns CDR1 MNHEY and CDR2 SVGAGI. Trimming removed 5 bases from V and 10 bases from J; junction bases left unmatched: 4. CDR3: CASSLQGTAFF. CDR3 in DNA: TGTGCCAGCAGTCTACAGGGGACAGCTTTCTTT.

This chain uses TRBV6-6 with TRBJ2-7; 8 positions agree with TRBD2. CDR3 size: 14 residues. Germline lookup yields CDR1 MNHNY and CDR2 SVGAGI (reference sequence). The junction had 6 bases not matched to a gene; V was cut back by 5 bases and J by 3 bases. The CDR3 loop reads CASSHGLAGYEQYF. CDR3 DNA: TGTGCCAGCAGTCACGGGCTAGCGGGCTACGAGCAGTACTTC.

This chain uses TRBV2 with TRBJ1-3; the D gene is possibly TRBD1 (6 bases). V lost 2 bases and J 2 bases, leaving 7 bases between the germline ends. This CDR3 region has 14 residues. Germline V lookup: CDR1 SNHLY, CDR2 FYNNEI. The CDR3 reads CASSENRAGNTIYF. DNA of the CDR3: TGTGCCAGCAGTGAAAACAGGGCTGGAAACACCATATATTTT. The entire variable domain, with the rest obtained from reference TRBV2 and TRBJ1-3, is as follows: EPEVTQTPSHQVTQMGQEVILRCVPISNHLYFYWYRQILGQKVEFLVSFYNNEISEKSEIFDDQFSVERPDGSNFTLKIRSTKLEDSAMYFCASSENRAGNTIYFGEGSWLTVV.

On this clone itself: One base away lies a much larger clone, so this may be a sequencing read error. CDR3 region: CASSFTNTEAFF. DNA of the CDR3: TGTGCCAGCAGTTTTACCAACACTGAAGCTTTCTTT. The chain couples TRBV28 to TRBJ1-1; D is ambiguous. V dropped 3 bases and J dropped 2 bases, with 4 bases sitting between them. Germline CDR1 is MDHEN and CDR2 is SYDVKM. This CDR3 is 12 amino acids long. Full variable domain (rest looked up from reference TRBV28 and TRBJ1-1): DVKVTQSSRYLVKRTGEKVFLECVQDMDHENMFWYRQDPGLGLRLIYFSYDVKMKEKGDIPEGYSVSREKKERFSLILESASTNQTSMYLCASSFTNTEAFFGQGTRLTVV.

The chain combines TRBV28 with TRBJ1-1; D is possibly TRBD1 (5 bases). Germline V gene lookup returns CDR1 MDHEN and CDR2 SYDVKM. V lost 8 bases, J lost 7 bases, and 14 bases lay in between. The length of the CDR3 is 12 residues. CDR3 in amino acids: CASFYRGGEAFF. The CDR3 DNA reads TGTGCCAGCTTCTATCGGGGCGGTGAAGCTTTCTTT.

The chain joins TRBV28 to TRBJ1-1; no definite D call. CDR1 is MDHEN and CDR2 is SYDVKM in the germline V gene. Trimming pared 5 bases from V and 6 bases from J, leaving 19 bases between. The CDR3 extends over 15 amino acids. The CDR3 DNA is TGTGCCAGCAGTCCTCGGACGCAGGCTAAAGCTGAAGCTTTCTTT. Its protein product is CASSPRTQAKAEAFF.

This chain uses TRBV27 with TRBJ1-2, with D perhaps matching TRBD1 (5 bases). Germline CDR1 and CDR2: MNHEY and SMNVEV (reference sequence). The CDR3 extends over 13 amino acids. Deletions cut 7 bases from V and 2 bases from J, with 11 bases between. The DNA for the CDR3 is TGTGCCAGCAATCCGGGACCCAACTATGGCTACACCTTC. This sequence encodes CASNPGPNYGYTF.

The rearrangement joins TRBV7-2 to TRBJ1-2; no clear D gene. The germline gives CDR1 SGHTA, CDR2 FQGNSA. Trimming removed 3 bases from V and 4 bases from J, with 9 bases in between. This CDR3 region has 13 residues. Here the CDR3 reads CASSFWDGYGYTF. The CDR3 nucleotides are TGTGCCAGCAGCTTTTGGGATGGCTATGGCTACACCTTC.

In its sample, this clone was seen once. V and J are TRBV6-1 and TRBJ1-1; perhaps TRBD1 as D (5 bases). The CDR3 spans 15 residues. CDR1 is MNHNS, CDR2 SASEGT, per germline. V lost 6 bases, J lost 5 bases, and 19 bases lay in between. DNA for the CDR3: TGTGCCAGCAGGCGGAAAATCACAGGAGGAACTGAAGCTTTCTTT. Translated, it gives CASRRKITGGTEAFF.

The genes are TRBV7-2 and TRBJ1-5, with 8 bases fitting TRBD1. The J segment lost 5 bases and the V segment lost 6 bases, leaving 9 bases of the junction unmatched. The CDR3 length is 15 residues. Germline assignment: CDR1 SGHTA and CDR2 FQGNSA. The CDR3 loop is CASSYGDRNHQPQHF. CDR3 sequence (DNA): TGTGCCAGCAGTTACGGGGACAGGAATCATCAGCCCCAGCATTTT. The whole variable domain, filled in from reference TRBV7-2 and TRBJ1-5, reads GAGVSQSPSNKVTEKGKDVELRCDPISGHTALYWYRQSLGQGLEFLIYFQGNSAPDKSGLPSDRFSAERTGGSVSTLTIQRTQQEDSAVYLCASSYGDRNHQPQHFGDGTRLSIL.

The genes are TRBV19 and TRBJ1-5; D perhaps matches TRBD1 (5 bases). Germline lookup yields CDR1 LNHDA and CDR2 SQIVND (reference sequence). V shed 8 bases and J shed 2 bases, with 7 bases lying between them. This CDR3 has 12 residues. The CDR3 region has the DNA TGTGCCAGTCAACAGGGCAATCAGCCCCAGCATTTT. It translates to CASQQGNQPQHF. Full variable domain (outside the CDR3, taken from reference TRBV19 and TRBJ1-5): DGGITQSPKYLFRKEGQNVTLSCEQNLNHDAMYWYRQDPGQGLRLIYYSQIVNDFQKGDIAEGYSVSREKKESFPLTVTSAQKNPTAFYLCASQQGNQPQHFGDGTRLSIL.

This clone was picked up a small number of times. The genes are TRBV19 and TRBJ2-3, with 7 bases identical to TRBD2. V trimming: 8 bases; J trimming: 14 bases; junction bases outside the gene matches: 16. Germline V gene data show CDR1 as LNHDA and CDR2 as SQIVND (reference sequence). The CDR3 length is 13 residues. The CDR3 spells CASSHLGGSEMYF. DNA for the CDR3: TGTGCCAGTTCTCATCTTGGCGGGAGCGAGATGTATTTT.

This clone came up a few times. In the same sample, other DNA sequences code for this CDR3. The rearrangement joins TRBV18 to TRBJ2-7; 7 positions agree with TRBD1. The germline V gene encodes CDR1 KGHSH and CDR2 LQKENI. The V and J ends lost 2 bases and 2 bases, in that order; junction bases with no gene match: 0. This CDR3 spans 13 amino acids. The CDR3 region is CASSPGTAYEQYF. DNA for the CDR3: TGTGCCAGCTCACCAGGGACAGCCTACGAGCAGTACTTC. Full variable domain (missing parts from reference TRBV18 and TRBJ2-7): NAGVMQNPRHLVRRRGQEARLRCSPMKGHSHVYWYRQLPEEGLKFMVYLQKENIIDESGMPKERFSAEFPKEGPSILRIQQVVRGDSAAYFCASSPGTAYEQYFGPGTRLTVT.

The chain couples TRBV30 to TRBJ2-7, with TRBD1 matching 8 bases. This CDR3 comprises 16 residues. Germline V lookup: CDR1 GTSNPN, CDR2 SVGIG (reference sequence). The junction had 13 bases not matched to a gene; V was cut back by 6 bases and J by 0 bases. CDR3 coding DNA: TGTGCCTGCCGAAGCGGACGGACAGGGATCTCCTACGAGCAGTACTTC. Amino acid sequence: CACRSGRTGISYEQYF.

The J gene is TRBJ2-5, the V gene TRBV6-6; 9 nucleotides agree with TRBD1. Germline V lookup: CDR1 MNHNY, CDR2 SVGAGI (reference sequence). Trimming cost V 4 bases and J 1 base; bases outside gene matches: 7. This CDR3 region has 16 residues. The CDR3 DNA follows: TGTGCCAGCAGTTCGAGTACAGGGGGCTTCCAAGAGACCCAGTACTTC. Amino acid sequence: CASSSSTGGFQETQYF.

The chain recombines TRBV5-1 with TRBJ2-1; no clear D gene. The CDR3 runs to 14 residues. Germline assignment: CDR1 SGHRS and CDR2 YFSETQ. V lost 4 bases and J lost 8, with 16 bases in between. This chain's CDR3 is CASSPPVGVDEQFF. In nucleotides, the CDR3 is TGCGCCAGCAGCCCTCCCGTCGGTGTCGATGAGCAGTTCTTC. The variable domain in full, completed from reference TRBV5-1 and TRBJ2-1, reads KAGVTQTPRYLIKTRGQQVTLSCSPISGHRSVSWYQQTPGQGLQFLFEYFSETQRNKGNFPGRFSGRQFSNSRSEMNVSTLELGDSALYLCASSPPVGVDEQFFGPGTRLTVL.

This clone was picked up a small number of times. The J gene is TRBJ2-2, the V gene TRBV30, with 7 nucleotides matching TRBD2. Looked up from germline, CDR1 is GTSNPN and CDR2 is SVGIG (reference sequence). CDR3 length: 18 residues. The V gene end was trimmed by 3 bases and the J gene end by 6 bases; junction bases not matched to a gene: 19. The CDR3 reads CAWRPHPLKRDYPGELFF. CDR3 coding DNA: TGTGCCTGGAGGCCCCACCCCCTCAAGCGGGACTACCCCGGGGAGCTGTTTTTT. Filled out from reference TRBV30 and TRBJ2-2, the complete variable domain reads SQTIHQWPATLVQPVGSPLSLECTVEGTSNPNLYWYRQAAGRGLQLLFYSVGIGQISSEVPQNLSASRPQDRQFILSSKKLLLSDSGFYLCAWRPHPLKRDYPGELFFGEGSRLTVL.

For the CDR3, the DNA is TGTGCCAGCACCCTAAGTTACAGGGGCTCTGGAAACACCATATATTTT. Translation gives CASTLSYRGSGNTIYF. The rearrangement uses TRBV13 and TRBJ1-3, with 7 bases lining up with TRBD1. J was trimmed by 0 bases and V by 7 bases; bases with no gene match: 9. Germline V CDR1 and CDR2: PRHDT, FYEKMQ (reference sequence). There are 16 residues in the CDR3. Full variable domain (missing parts from reference TRBV13 and TRBJ1-3): AAGVIQSPRHLIKEKRETATLKCYPIPRHDTVYWYQQGPGQDPQFLISFYEKMQSDKGSIPDRFSAQQFSDYHSELNMSSLELGDSALYFCASTLSYRGSGNTIYFGEGSWLTVV.

This chain joins TRBV14 and TRBJ1-4; D is undetermined. The CDR3 is 13 amino acids. The V gene lost 4 bases and the J gene lost 8 bases, with 11 bases spanning the gap. Germline V gene sequence: CDR1 SGHDN, CDR2 FVKESK. The CDR3 protein is CASSRGFEEKLFF. For the CDR3, the DNA is TGTGCCAGCAGCCGAGGGTTCGAGGAAAAACTGTTTTTT.

The rearrangement joins TRBV7-2 to TRBJ2-3, with 8 bases fitting TRBD1. V dropped 2 bases and J dropped 0; count of bases not matched to a gene: 4. The CDR3 runs 16 residues. Looked up from germline, CDR1 is SGHTA and CDR2 is FQGNSA. The CDR3 reads CASSLMTGASTDTQYF. The CDR3 bases are TGTGCCAGCAGCTTAATGACAGGGGCTAGCACAGATACGCAGTATTTT.

The chain is built from TRBV7-2 and TRBJ2-7; perhaps TRBD2 as D (6 bases). CDR1 is SGHTA, CDR2 FQGNSA, per germline. The length of the CDR3 is 16 residues. The V end was cut by 2 bases, the J end by 2 bases, with 16 bases between. The CDR3 spells CASSLLTGANTYEQYF. As DNA, the CDR3 is TGTGCCAGCAGCTTATTGACGGGAGCAAACACCTACGAGCAGTACTTC.

This chain links TRBV18 with TRBJ1-5, with D possibly matching TRBD1 (6 bases). CDR3 length equals 16 residues. V lost 0 bases and J 3 bases, leaving 12 bases between the germline ends. Looked up from germline, CDR1 is KGHSH and CDR2 is LQKENI. CDR3 DNA sequence: TGTGCCAGCTCACCACCCGAAGGGGGTCTCAATCAGCCCCAGCATTTT. Encoded protein: CASSPPEGGLNQPQHF.

This rearrangement joins TRBV6-1 to TRBJ2-7; D not resolved. This CDR3 spans 14 amino acids. Germline CDR1 and CDR2: MNHNS and SASEGT. V gave up 9 bases and J gave up 1 base, with 16 bases separating them. CDR3 amino acids: CARMGIRGSYEQYF. The CDR3 bases are TGTGCCAGGATGGGCATCAGAGGTTCCTACGAGCAGTACTTC.

This chain connects TRBV7-2 to TRBJ1-2; no firm D call. V dropped 3 bases and J dropped 8 bases, with 16 bases sitting between them. The length of the CDR3 is 14 residues. Germline V CDR1 and CDR2: SGHTA, FQGNSA. CDR3 in amino acids: CASSFEGLTQGYTF. The DNA for the CDR3 is TGTGCCAGCAGCTTCGAGGGTCTAACCCAGGGCTACACCTTC.

V is TRBV30 and J is TRBJ2-7; D perhaps matches TRBD1 (5 bases). Deletions cut 2 bases from V and 0 bases from J, with 8 bases between. Germline V lookup: CDR1 GTSNPN, CDR2 SVGIG (reference sequence). The CDR3 extends over 13 amino acids. CDR3 amino acids: CAWSRGHSYEQYF. The CDR3 DNA reads as TGTGCCTGGAGTAGAGGACACTCCTACGAGCAGTACTTC.

V and J are TRBV7-2 and TRBJ2-2, with D tentatively TRBD1 (7 bases). The V end lost 4 bases, the J end lost 7 bases, and 10 bases lay between the germline ends. Germline V gene data show CDR1 as SGHTA and CDR2 as FQGNSA. The CDR3 contains 13 residues. CDR3 amino acids: CASSSQGGGELFF. CDR3 bases: TGTGCCAGCAGCTCGCAGGGGGGCGGGGAGCTGTTTTTT.